The 15 T cell receptor beta chains below were found in one sample sequenced in a study of T cell responses to AZD1222 COVID-19 vaccine. TCRdb's table, derived via immunoSEQ multiplex PCR, lists solely in-frame clones and lacks some. The sample has 150,000 to 200,000 clones, 92% seen once; the top ten hold around 4.6%. The input for sequencing was peripheral blood, taken on day 0 of MenACWY control vaccination. These receptors all stem from an adult in good health.

J is TRBJ2-1 and V is TRBV5-4, with 11 bases identical to TRBD2. This CDR3 has 14 amino acids. V gave up 2 bases and J gave up 12 bases; unmatched junction bases: 7. CDR1 is SGHNT, CDR2 YYREEE, per germline (reference sequence). CDR3: CASSLTSGRIGQFF. DNA for the CDR3: TGTGCCAGCAGCTTAACTAGCGGGAGAATTGGGCAGTTCTTC.

The CDR3 loop reads CASSIQLAALGADTQYF. The CDR3 DNA follows: TGTGCCAGTAGTATCCAACTAGCGGCCTTGGGGGCAGATACGCAGTATTTT. The rearrangement joins TRBV19 to TRBJ2-3; 8 bases are a match to TRBD2. The CDR3 runs 17 residues. J lost 4 bases, V lost 3 bases, and 12 bases had no gene match. Per the germline V gene, CDR1 is LNHDA and CDR2 is SQIVND (reference sequence).

The chain links TRBV9 to TRBJ1-2, with 8 bases identical to TRBD1. J lost 2 bases, V lost 0 bases, and 12 bases had no gene match. Per the germline V gene, CDR1 is SGDLS and CDR2 is YYNGEE. The length of the CDR3 is 18 residues. The CDR3 loop reads CASSVGIQGQAQNYGYTF. In nucleotides, the CDR3 is TGTGCCAGCAGCGTAGGTATTCAGGGACAGGCCCAGAACTATGGCTACACCTTC.

The CDR3 reads CASSAAREKLFF. CDR3 nucleotide sequence: TGTGCCAGTAGTGCGGCGAGGGAAAAACTGTTTTTT. J is TRBJ1-4 and V is TRBV19; D gene uncertain. CDR3 length: 12 amino acids. Germline V CDR1 and CDR2: LNHDA, SQIVND (reference sequence). Between the trimmed V and J ends, which lost 5 bases and 8 bases, there was a span of 9 bases.

This rearrangement joins TRBV28 to TRBJ1-1; D remains ambiguous. V was trimmed by 1 base and J by 6 bases, leaving 9 bases between them. The CDR3 length is 13 residues. Germline CDR1 MDHEN, CDR2 SYDVKM. CDR3 sequence reads: CASSLSWASEAFF. Written as DNA, the CDR3 is TGTGCCAGCAGTTTATCGTGGGCATCTGAAGCTTTCTTT.

The chain links TRBV30 to TRBJ2-1; TRBD2 agrees at 13 bases. The CDR3 spans 15 residues. V shed 2 bases and J 7 bases; nucleotides not matched to a gene: 5. Looked up from germline, CDR1 is GTSNPN and CDR2 is SVGIG (reference sequence). CDR3 DNA sequence: TGTGCCTGGAGTCCGGGACTAGCGGGATCGAATGAGCAGTTCTTC. Translated: CAWSPGLAGSNEQFF.

This clone was counted once. The gene calls are TRBV29-1 and TRBJ2-2; D unclear. The CDR3 is 12 residues long. Trimming left V 3 bases short and J 6 bases short, with 8 bases between. Germline V gene lookup returns CDR1 SQVTM and CDR2 ANQGSEA. This CDR3 is CSVDGLAGELFF. For the CDR3, the DNA is TGCAGCGTTGATGGTTTAGCCGGGGAGCTGTTTTTT.

This clone appeared once. The chain joins TRBV14 to TRBJ2-3; D remains unclear. The CDR3 runs 17 residues. The V end was cut by 0 bases, the J end by 6 bases, with 19 bases between. Germline CDR1 and CDR2: SGHDN and FVKESK. The CDR3 sequence: CASSQETENPITDTQYF. CDR3 DNA: TGTGCCAGCAGCCAAGAAACAGAAAATCCTATAACGGATACGCAGTATTTT.

This clone was counted once. The genes are TRBV10-3 and TRBJ2-2; 7 positions agree with TRBD1. Germline-derived CDR1 and CDR2 are ENHRY and SYGVKD. The CDR3 runs 15 residues. With 4 bases clipped from V and 4 bases from J, the junction kept 6 bases outside the gene matches. The DNA of the CDR3 is TGTGCCATCAGTGCAGACAGGGTTGGCACCGGGGAGCTGTTTTTT. Its protein is CAISADRVGTGELFF.

The chain couples TRBV29-1 to TRBJ1-5; TRBD1 matches at 8 bases. CDR1 and CDR2 from the germline V gene are SQVTM and ANQGSEA. The CDR3 has 16 amino acids. V shed 6 bases and J 0 bases; nucleotides not matched to a gene: 10. The CDR3 loop reads CSVADRASGSNQPQHF. Written as DNA, the CDR3 is TGCAGCGTCGCGGACAGGGCCTCAGGTAGCAATCAGCCCCAGCATTTT.

In its sample, this clone was seen a few times. The chain is built from TRBV28 and TRBJ1-2; the D is unclear. Germline V gives CDR1 MDHEN, CDR2 SYDVKM. V was clipped by 2 bases and J by 7 bases, with 5 bases between them. The CDR3 is 11 residues long. The CDR3 reads CASSLRAGYTF. The CDR3 coding sequence is TGTGCCAGCAGTTTAAGGGCTGGCTACACCTTC.

The rearrangement uses TRBV9 and TRBJ1-4; 8 nucleotides match TRBD1. The germline gives CDR1 SGDLS, CDR2 YYNGEE. This CDR3 spans 14 amino acids. V lost 4 bases and J lost 6; bases outside the gene matches: 5. The CDR3 DNA reads TGTGCCAGCAGCTCGGACAGGGCCGATGAAAAACTGTTTTTT. This gives the protein CASSSDRADEKLFF.

The J gene is TRBJ1-2, the V gene TRBV7-2, with D hard to call. CDR1 is SGHTA and CDR2 is FQGNSA in the germline V gene. Trimming removed 1 base from V and 8 bases from J, with 17 bases in between. This CDR3 contains 15 residues. The CDR3 DNA follows: TGTGCCAGCAGCTTAGTCGATGCCGGGCCCGCAGGCTACACCTTC. Its protein product is CASSLVDAGPAGYTF.

This chain connects TRBV9 to TRBJ1-5, with TRBD1 as a possible D gene (6 bases). Trimming removed 3 bases at V and 1 base at J, with 8 bases between. The CDR3 is 14 residues long. CDR1 is SGDLS, CDR2 YYNGEE, per germline. CDR3 loop: CASSAQGSNQPQHF. The CDR3 region has the DNA TGTGCCAGCAGCGCTCAGGGGAGCAATCAGCCCCAGCATTTT. The variable domain in full, completed from reference TRBV9 and TRBJ1-5, reads DSGVTQTPKHLITATGQRVTLRCSPRSGDLSVYWYQQSLDQGLQFLIQYYNGEERAKGNILERFSAQQFPDLHSELNLSSLELGDSALYFCASSAQGSNQPQHFGDGTRLSIL.

This chain connects TRBV4-1 to TRBJ2-7; 7 nucleotides line up with TRBD1. Trimming cost V 2 bases and J 7 bases; bases outside gene matches: 5. CDR1 is MGHRA and CDR2 is YSYEKL in the germline V gene. This CDR3 has 13 amino acids. For the CDR3, the DNA is TGCGCCAGCAGCCAAACAGGGGTGAGGGAGCAGTACTTC. Amino acids: CASSQTGVREQYF.